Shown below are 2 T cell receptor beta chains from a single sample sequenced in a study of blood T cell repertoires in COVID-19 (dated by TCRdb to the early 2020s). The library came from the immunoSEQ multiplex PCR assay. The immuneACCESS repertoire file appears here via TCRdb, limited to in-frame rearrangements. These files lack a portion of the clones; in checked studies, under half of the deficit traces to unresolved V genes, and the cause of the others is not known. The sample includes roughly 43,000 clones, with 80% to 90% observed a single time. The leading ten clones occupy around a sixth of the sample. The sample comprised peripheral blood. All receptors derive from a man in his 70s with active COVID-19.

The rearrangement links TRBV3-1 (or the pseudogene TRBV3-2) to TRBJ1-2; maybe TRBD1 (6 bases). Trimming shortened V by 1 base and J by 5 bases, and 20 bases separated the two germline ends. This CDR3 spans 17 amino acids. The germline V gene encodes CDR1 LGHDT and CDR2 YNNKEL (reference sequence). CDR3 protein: CASSQVGGGNPKYGYTF. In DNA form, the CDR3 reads TGTGCCAGCAGCCAAGTGGGAGGGGGGAATCCCAAATATGGCTACACCTTC.

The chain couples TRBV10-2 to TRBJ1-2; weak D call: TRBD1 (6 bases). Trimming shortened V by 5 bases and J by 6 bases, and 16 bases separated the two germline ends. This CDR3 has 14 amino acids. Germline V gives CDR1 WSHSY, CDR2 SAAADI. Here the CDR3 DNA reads TGCGCCAGCAGTTACAGGGAGGGTGATAATGGCTACACCTTC. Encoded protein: CASSYREGDNGYTF.